This T cell receptor (beta chain) was observed in a study of identical twins. Study results and limitations: The study found that models underestimated out-of-frame TCR alpha sharing in monozygotic twins. Weaker excess twin sharing was seen among beta out-of-frame sequences.

This clonotype was counted a few times. Its antigen remains unidentified. Template switching created a universal primer site, and the cDNA included unique molecular identifiers. One entry per CDR3 protein, called by TCRdb with MiXCR from the 5' RACE reads. Of under 1 million distinct CDR3 sequences listed, approximately 13% are singletons. Trimming stripped 2 bases from V and 8 bases from J, with 14 bases between. Germline values: CDR1 KGHDR, CDR2 SFDVKD. The CDR3 is 14 residues long. Every sampled donor was Caucasian and healthy. In addition, the sample was reused for a study of yellow fever vaccine responses in identical twins.

The V call is TRBV24-1, the J call TRBJ2-5, with D unclear. The origin of this receptor is a woman between 18 and 29 years old in good health. Sequencing was done on a sample of PBMCs. The CDR3 nucleotides are TGTGCCACCAGTGATTCAGGAATTGGGCGTACCCAGTACTTC. Its translation: CATSDSGIGRTQYF.